The 11 T cell receptor beta chains in this list originate from one sample, sequenced in a study of blood T cell repertoires in COVID-19. The table came from immunoSEQ multiplex PCR; TCRdb's copy has only in-frame clones and leaves some out. Seen here are 43,000 or so clones, roughly 82% observed once, and the top ten hold 20% to 30%. Sequencing used peripheral blood. The receptors shown here come from a woman aged 55-69 years with acute or convalescent COVID-19.

The J gene is TRBJ2-1, the V gene TRBV5-5; 9 bases are a match to TRBD2. V gave up 5 bases and J gave up 2 bases; unmatched junction bases: 5. CDR1 SGHKS and CDR2 YYEKEE come from the germline V gene (reference sequence). There are 15 residues in the CDR3. CDR3 bases: TGTGCCAGCAGAAGACTAGCGGATACCTACAATGAGCAGTTCTTC. It is translated as CASRRLADTYNEQFF. Complete variable domain (other parts from reference TRBV5-5 and TRBJ2-1): DAGVTQSPTHLIKTRGQQVTLRCSPISGHKSVSWYQQVLGQGPQFIFQYYEKEERGRGNFPDRFSARQFPNYSSELNVNALLLGDSALYLCASRRLADTYNEQFFGPGTRLTVL.

V usage is TRBV21-1 and J usage is TRBJ2-7; the table names TRBD1, a call not compared with the DNA. TRBV21-1 represents a pseudogene. This CDR3 is 16 amino acids long. The CDR3 is CASSRLWDNLFYEQYF. CDR3 coding DNA: TGTGCCAGCAGCCGCCTCTGGGACAACCTATTCTACGAGCAGTACTTC.

V usage is TRBV3-1 (or the pseudogene TRBV3-2) and J usage is TRBJ1-2, with D possibly being TRBD1 (5 bases). Germline values: CDR1 LGHDT, CDR2 YNNKEL (reference sequence). The CDR3 is made up of 12 amino acids. V lost 4 bases and J lost 8, with 11 bases in between. CDR3: CASSLRGDGYTF. CDR3 DNA sequence: TGTGCCAGCAGCCTAAGGGGCGACGGCTACACCTTC.

The V gene is TRBV12-3 or TRBV12-4, the J gene TRBJ1-3, with TRBD1 as a possible D gene (6 bases). This CDR3 region has 13 residues. V was trimmed by 7 bases and J by 4 bases, leaving 11 bases between them. CDR3 DNA sequence: TGTGCCAGCAAACCTACAGGGGGAAACACCATATATTTT. Translated, it gives CASKPTGGNTIYF.

The rearrangement uses TRBV6-5 and TRBJ2-1, with a possible D match to TRBD2 (5 bases). The V and J ends lost 5 bases and 7 bases respectively, with 15 bases between them. CDR3 length equals 14 residues. CDR1 MNHEY and CDR2 SVGAGI come from the germline V gene. The CDR3 is CASSNRERWNEQFF. The CDR3 DNA reads as TGTGCCAGCAGTAACCGGGAACGTTGGAATGAGCAGTTCTTC.

The CDR3 loop reads CAAAGINTGELFF. The CDR3, as DNA: TGTGCCGCCGCCGGGATAAACACCGGGGAGCTGTTTTTT. V is TRBV7-9 and J is TRBJ2-2; weak D call: TRBD2 (5 bases). This CDR3 has 13 amino acids. Trimming left V 11 bases short and J 2 bases short, with 12 bases between. In germline, CDR1 is SEHNR, CDR2 FQNEAQ (reference sequence).

The chain recombines TRBV7-8 with TRBJ1-5; no clear D. Looked up from germline, CDR1 is SGHVS and CDR2 is FQNEAQ. V was trimmed by 5 bases and J by 2 bases, leaving 10 bases between them. The CDR3 length is 14 residues. CDR3: CASSLPEGNQPQHF. The CDR3 DNA sequence: TGTGCCAGCAGCCTCCCGGAGGGCAATCAGCCCCAGCATTTT.

The chain employs TRBV29-1 and TRBJ2-7; the D call may be TRBD1 or TRBD2 (5 bases each). This CDR3 comprises 16 residues. V was trimmed by 7 bases and J by 5 bases, leaving 27 bases between them. Looked up from germline, CDR1 is SQVTM and CDR2 is ANQGSEA. The CDR3 here is CSAEGFDGLHGNEQYF. In DNA, the CDR3 is TGCAGCGCTGAGGGGTTCGACGGACTCCACGGCAACGAGCAGTACTTC.

The rearrangement links TRBV6-4 to TRBJ2-1; the match to TRBD2 covers 8 bases. V shed 6 bases, J shed 2 bases, and the junction held 6 bases outside the gene matches. CDR1 is MRHNA, CDR2 SNTAGT, per germline. The CDR3 sequence is 15 residues long. The CDR3 region has the DNA TGTGCCAGCAGAATTAGCGGGGAAACCTACAATGAGCAGTTCTTC. Amino acid sequence: CASRISGETYNEQFF.

The chain couples TRBV15 to TRBJ1-4; 8 nucleotides match TRBD1. After removal of 5 bases from V and 7 bases from J, the junction contained 9 bases not matched to a gene. The CDR3 extends over 15 amino acids. CDR1 and CDR2 from the germline V gene are LNHNV and YYDKDF (reference sequence). The CDR3 protein is CATSVHRGTGEKLFF. CDR3 coding DNA: TGTGCCACCAGCGTCCACAGGGGGACGGGTGAAAAACTGTTTTTT.

This clone was recorded only once. The chain carries TRBV6-6 and TRBJ2-3, with TRBD2 matching 9 bases. This CDR3 comprises 17 residues. The germline V gene has CDR1 MNHNY and CDR2 SVGAGI (reference sequence). V was clipped by 5 bases and J by 4 bases; unmatched bases: 13. The CDR3 bases are TGTGCCAGCAGTCCCCCGGTAATTGCGGGGGGGCCAGATACGCAGTATTTT. Translating it yields CASSPPVIAGGPDTQYF.